This is a list of T cell receptor beta chains from one sample in a study of OX40 agonist ivuxolimab in advanced cancers. Assay used: immunoSEQ multiplex PCR; TCRdb lists only in-frame clones, some missing. The top ten clones hold 10% of a sample with roughly 49,000 clones, 87% of them seen once. The sample consisted of CD4+ or CD8+ T cells sorted from blood, taken in a trial of the OX40 agonist ivuxolimab. These receptors came from an adult with an advanced solid tumor such as melanoma, head and neck, liver or kidney cancer. CDR3s include the opening cysteine and the closing phenylalanine or tryptophan. Fields, in order: CDR3 protein, CDR3 DNA, clone size, CDR3 length, J gene, D gene, V gene. A D gene is named only where the DNA matches it firmly. A clone size is listed for some rows: how often the clone was seen (once, few, many), or a class if it is expanded.

CDR3: CASSVQAGGREQFF
DNA: TGTGCCAGCAGCGTTCAAGCGGGAGGGCGAGAGCAGTTCTTC
size: -
length: 14
J: TRBJ2-1
D: TRBD2
V: TRBV9

CDR3: CASSQFKGAPYGYTF
DNA: TGTGCCAGCAGCCAATTTAAGGGGGCCCCCTATGGCTACACCTTC
size: medium-sized
length: 15
J: TRBJ1-2
D: TRBD1
V: TRBV14

CDR3: CASSQVSGAGRSNTEAFF
DNA: TGTGCCAGCAGCCAAGTTTCAGGGGCAGGCAGGTCGAACACTGAAGCTTTCTTT
size: -
length: 18
J: TRBJ1-1
D: -
V: TRBV4-2

CDR3: CASSYLGRTGELFF
DNA: TGTGCCAGCAGTTACTTAGGGCGGACCGGGGAGCTGTTTTTT
size: -
length: 14
J: TRBJ2-2
D: -
V: TRBV6-5

CDR3: CASSSFGGETYEQYF
DNA: TGCGCCAGCAGCTCCTTCGGGGGCGAGACCTACGAGCAGTACTTC
size: -
length: 15
J: TRBJ2-7
D: -
V: TRBV5-1

CDR3: CASSLGPQRALQETQYF
DNA: TGTGCCAGCAGCTTGGGTCCCCAGAGGGCGCTTCAAGAGACCCAGTACTTC
size: few
length: 17
J: TRBJ2-5
D: -
V: TRBV5-6

CDR3: CASGQGPTNYGYTF
DNA: TGTGCCTCCGGTCAGGGCCCCACTAACTATGGCTACACCTTC
size: -
length: 14
J: TRBJ1-2
D: -
V: TRBV10-3

CDR3: CASSATGLENSPLHF
DNA: TGTGCCAGCAGCGCTACAGGGCTAGAAAATTCACCCCTCCACTTT
size: -
length: 15
J: TRBJ1-6
D: -
V: TRBV9

CDR3: CAWNIDLNEGRKAFF
DNA: TGTGCCTGGAATATTGATCTAAACGAGGGGCGAAAAGCTTTCTTT
size: -
length: 15
J: TRBJ1-1
D: -
V: TRBV30

CDR3: CASSTASFFGPILRSTGELFF
DNA: TGTGCCAGCAGTACTGCTAGTTTTTTCGGGCCGATTCTTCGAAGCACCGGGGAGCTGTTTTTT
size: -
length: 21
J: TRBJ2-2
D: -
V: TRBV27

CDR3: CASSYPGLNNQPQHF
DNA: TGTGCCAGCAGTTATCCGGGACTGAACAATCAGCCCCAGCATTTT
size: -
length: 15
J: TRBJ1-5
D: -
V: TRBV6-5

CDR3: CASSLVSGRASRYEQFF
DNA: TGTGCCAGCAGCTTAGTTAGCGGGAGGGCCTCTAGGTATGAGCAGTTCTTC
size: -
length: 17
J: TRBJ2-1
D: TRBD2
V: TRBV13

CDR3: CASSRDRGEDTEAFF
DNA: TGTGCCAGCAGCCGGGACAGGGGGGAGGACACTGAAGCTTTCTTT
size: -
length: 15
J: TRBJ1-1
D: TRBD1
V: TRBV7-9

CDR3: CASSPVFDRTDTQYF
DNA: TGTGCCAGTAGCCCGGTTTTTGACCGCACAGATACGCAGTATTTT
size: -
length: 15
J: TRBJ2-3
D: -
V: TRBV19

CDR3: CASSPKGRTYGYTF
DNA: TGTGCCAGCAGCCCAAAGGGGAGAACCTATGGCTACACCTTC
size: -
length: 14
J: TRBJ1-2
D: -
V: TRBV9

CDR3: CASSRQGLGTEAFF
DNA: TGTGCCAGCTCCCGACAAGGTCTTGGCACTGAAGCTTTCTTT
size: -
length: 14
J: TRBJ1-1
D: -
V: TRBV11-2

CDR3: CASSYSPTGTYGYTF
DNA: TGTGCCAGCAGTTACTCGCCGACAGGGACCTATGGCTACACCTTC
size: few
length: 15
J: TRBJ1-2
D: TRBD1
V: TRBV6-5

CDR3: CASSQSETGGTEAFF
DNA: TGTGCCAGCAGCCAATCTGAGACAGGGGGCACTGAAGCTTTCTTT
size: -
length: 15
J: TRBJ1-1
D: TRBD1
V: TRBV4-2

CDR3: CASSLDFTGGSSYEQYF
DNA: TGTGCCAGCAGCTTGGACTTTACGGGGGGGAGCTCCTACGAGCAGTACTTC
size: -
length: 17
J: TRBJ2-7
D: TRBD2
V: TRBV5-6

CDR3: CASSQGAANQPQHF
DNA: TGTGCCAGCAGCCAAGGGGCAGCTAATCAGCCCCAGCATTTT
size: -
length: 14
J: TRBJ1-5
D: -
V: TRBV4-2

CDR3: CASSRLESGGTDTQYF
DNA: TGCGCCAGCAGCCGGTTAGAAAGCGGGGGGACAGATACGCAGTATTTT
size: few
length: 16
J: TRBJ2-3
D: TRBD2
V: TRBV4-3

CDR3: CAISTGQMNTEAFF
DNA: TGTGCCATCAGTACGGGACAGATGAACACTGAAGCTTTCTTT
size: -
length: 14
J: TRBJ1-1
D: TRBD1
V: TRBV10-3

CDR3: CASSSAGGYEQYF
DNA: TGTGCCAGCAGCTCCGCAGGGGGCTACGAGCAGTACTTC
size: once
length: 13
J: TRBJ2-7
D: TRBD1
V: TRBV7-6

CDR3: CASPRQGELNSPLHF
DNA: TGTGCCAGCCCCAGACAGGGCGAACTAAATTCACCCCTCCACTTT
size: once
length: 15
J: TRBJ1-6
D: TRBD1
V: TRBV9

CDR3: CASSLLGEGYTF
DNA: TGTGCCAGCAGTTTGCTGGGGGAGGGCTACACCTTC
size: few
length: 12
J: TRBJ1-2
D: -
V: TRBV6-5

CDR3: CASMWDESSYNEQFF
DNA: TGTGCCAGCATGTGGGACGAGAGCTCCTACAATGAGCAGTTCTTC
size: -
length: 15
J: TRBJ2-1
D: -
V: TRBV2

CDR3: CASSLPPSTLGDF
DNA: TGTGCCAGCAGCTTACCTCCCAGCACTCTAGGAGACTTC
size: -
length: 13
J: TRBJ2-5
D: -
V: TRBV7-6

CDR3: CAKTPGSSYNEQFF
DNA: TGTGCCAAAACACCCGGGAGCTCCTACAATGAGCAGTTCTTC
size: -
length: 14
J: TRBJ2-1
D: -
V: TRBV2

CDR3: CASRLISADSSEQYF
DNA: TGTGCCAGCAGATTAATATCCGCGGATAGTTCCGAGCAGTACTTC
size: -
length: 15
J: TRBJ2-7
D: -
V: TRBV27

CDR3: CASSFETSYEQYF
DNA: TGTGCCAGCAGCTTCGAGACTTCCTACGAGCAGTACTTC
size: -
length: 13
J: TRBJ2-7
D: -
V: TRBV5-6

CDR3: CASSIYGTANEKLFF
DNA: TGTGCCAGCAGCATTTACGGGACGGCAAATGAAAAACTGTTTTTT
size: -
length: 15
J: TRBJ1-4
D: -
V: TRBV7-9

CDR3: CASSFRGAEAFF
DNA: TGTGCCAGCAGTTTCCGAGGCGCTGAAGCTTTCTTT
size: once
length: 12
J: TRBJ1-1
D: -
V: TRBV27

CDR3: CASSQDMAVSGANVLTF
DNA: TGCGCCAGCAGCCAAGATATGGCAGTCTCTGGGGCCAACGTCCTGACTTTC
size: -
length: 17
J: TRBJ2-6
D: -
V: TRBV4-3

CDR3: CASSFAGFMNTEAFF
DNA: TGTGCCAGCAGCTTCGCAGGCTTCATGAACACTGAAGCTTTCTTT
size: few
length: 15
J: TRBJ1-1
D: -
V: TRBV7-9

CDR3: CASSVDQGAGTEAFF
DNA: TGTGCCAGCAGCGTAGATCAGGGGGCGGGCACTGAAGCTTTCTTT
size: -
length: 15
J: TRBJ1-1
D: TRBD1
V: TRBV9

CDR3: CATSSATGHIF
DNA: TGTGCCACCAGCTCTGCGACCGGACACATTTTT
size: -
length: 11
J: TRBJ1-3
D: -
V: TRBV15